The following is a T cell receptor beta chain sequence with its context. Its cognate antigen is unknown. Germline V lookup: CDR1 SGHVS, CDR2 FNYEAQ. The CDR3 runs 15 residues. The V and J ends lost 0 bases and 1 base respectively, with 7 bases between them. The donors were members of the validation cohort, which comprised about 120 subjects and was separate from the first cohort of about 700 subjects. The data belong to a study of cytomegalovirus exposure and HLA in healthy donors. Study-wide background: A later analysis reported the approximately 120 validation repertoires used the same platform as the roughly 700 first-cohort repertoires.

The method was immunoSEQ multiplex PCR; TCRdb's version includes in-frame clones alone and lacks a portion of them. Counted here are 130,000 to 150,000 clones, approximately 84% occurring once; the ten biggest clones make up 1.4% to 1.5%. General study results and limits: Rare TCR sequences predominated, though certain public TCRs were found in many donors. Researchers catalogued about 150 TCR beta chains as cytomegalovirus-associated.

The chain has TRBV7-6 and TRBJ2-1; D ambiguous. The source of this sequence is a woman aged 25 to 39 in good health and CMV-seronegative. Sequenced input: PBMCs. CDR3 residues: CASSLAPGSYNEQFF. DNA of the CDR3: TGTGCCAGCAGCTTAGCACCAGGATCCTACAATGAGCAGTTCTTC.